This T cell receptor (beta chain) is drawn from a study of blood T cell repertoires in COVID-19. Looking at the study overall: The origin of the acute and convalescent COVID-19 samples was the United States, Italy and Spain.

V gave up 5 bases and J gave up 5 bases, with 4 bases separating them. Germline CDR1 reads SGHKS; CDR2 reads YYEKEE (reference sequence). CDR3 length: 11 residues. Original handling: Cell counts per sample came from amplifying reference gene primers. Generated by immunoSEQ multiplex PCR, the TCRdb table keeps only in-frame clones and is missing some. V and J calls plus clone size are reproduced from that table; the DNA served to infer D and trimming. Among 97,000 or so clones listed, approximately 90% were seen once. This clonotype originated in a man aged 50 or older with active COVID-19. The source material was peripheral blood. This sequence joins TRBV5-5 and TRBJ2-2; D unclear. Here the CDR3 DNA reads TGTGCCAGCAGAGCGACCGGGGAGCTGTTTTTT. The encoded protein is CASRATGELFF.